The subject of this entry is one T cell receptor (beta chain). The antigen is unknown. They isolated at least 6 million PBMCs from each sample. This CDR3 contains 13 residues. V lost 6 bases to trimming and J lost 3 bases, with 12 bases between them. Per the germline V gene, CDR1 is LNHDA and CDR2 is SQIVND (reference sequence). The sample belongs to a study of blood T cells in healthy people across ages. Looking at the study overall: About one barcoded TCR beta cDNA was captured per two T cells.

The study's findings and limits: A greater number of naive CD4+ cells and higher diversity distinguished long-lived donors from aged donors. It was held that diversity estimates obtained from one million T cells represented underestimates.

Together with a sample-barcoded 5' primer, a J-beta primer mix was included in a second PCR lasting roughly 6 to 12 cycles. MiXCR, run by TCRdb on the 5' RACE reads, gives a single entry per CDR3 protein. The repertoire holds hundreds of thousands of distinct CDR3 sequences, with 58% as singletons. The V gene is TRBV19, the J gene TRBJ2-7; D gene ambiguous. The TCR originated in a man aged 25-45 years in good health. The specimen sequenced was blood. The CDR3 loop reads CASSPGVGYEQYF. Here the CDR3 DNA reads TGTGCCAGTAGCCCTGGAGTTGGCTACGAGCAGTACTTC.